One sample yielded the 22 T cell receptor beta chains listed below, sequenced in a study of cytomegalovirus exposure and HLA in healthy donors. 60 Vbeta and 13 Jbeta primers were used in PCR. Clones were read by immunoSEQ multiplex PCR, and TCRdb kept only the in-frame ones, dropping some. The repertoire holds roughly 100,000 clones, with less than 75% as singletons. Material: PBMCs. These TCRs come from a man aged 35 to 55 in good health and CMV-seropositive.

The chain has TRBV7-2 and TRBJ2-7; TRBD2 agrees at 8 bases. The CDR3 loop spans 15 amino acids. Trimming took 8 bases from V and 4 from J; bases not matched to a gene: 13. CDR1 SGHTA and CDR2 FQGNSA come from the germline V gene. CDR3 coding DNA: TGTGCCAGCCGTCGGCGAGCGGGAGAGGAGTACGAGCAGTACTTC. The encoded protein is CASRRRAGEEYEQYF. The whole variable domain, remainder taken from reference TRBV7-2 and TRBJ2-7, is GAGVSQSPSNKVTEKGKDVELRCDPISGHTALYWYRQSLGQGLEFLIYFQGNSAPDKSGLPSDRFSAERTGGSVSTLTIQRTQQEDSAVYLCASRRRAGEEYEQYFGPGTRLTVT.

The V call is TRBV5-1, the J call TRBJ2-3, with TRBD2 identical over 10 bases. CDR3 length: 17 residues. Trimming removed 3 bases from V and 2 bases from J; junction bases left unmatched: 9. Germline CDR1 SGHRS, CDR2 YFSETQ. The CDR3 bases are TGCGCCAGCAGCTCGCCAGCGGGAGGGCCCTCCACAGATACGCAGTATTTT. Encoded protein: CASSSPAGGPSTDTQYF.

The chain combines TRBV14 with TRBJ2-1, with D maybe TRBD2 (6 bases). V dropped 0 bases and J dropped 9 bases, with 12 bases sitting between them. Germline loops: CDR1 SGHDN, CDR2 FVKESK. This CDR3 is built from 14 residues. In DNA form, the CDR3 reads TGTGCCAGCAGCCAAGACCCGGGGGAAAGTGAGCAGTTCTTC. Encoded protein: CASSQDPGESEQFF.

This clone occurred a few times. This rearrangement joins TRBV2 to TRBJ1-3, with 7 bases aligning to TRBD1. Germline V CDR1 and CDR2: SNHLY, FYNNEI. The CDR3 has 16 residues. With 3 bases clipped from V and 4 bases from J, the junction kept 9 bases outside the gene matches. The CDR3 region has the DNA TGTGCCAGCAGTGACTTTGAGGGGGCGAGGGGAAACACCATATATTTT. It yields the protein CASSDFEGARGNTIYF.

V is TRBV19 and J is TRBJ2-1, with TRBD2 identical over 9 bases. The V gene end was trimmed by 8 bases and the J gene end by 6 bases; junction bases not matched to a gene: 11. Germline values: CDR1 LNHDA, CDR2 SQIVND (reference sequence). The length of the CDR3 is 15 residues. CDR3 DNA: TGTGCCAGTGGACTTGGCGGGAGGGCCATCAATGAGCAGTTCTTC. This encodes CASGLGGRAINEQFF. Supplemented by reference TRBV19 and TRBJ2-1, the full variable domain reads DGGITQSPKYLFRKEGQNVTLSCEQNLNHDAMYWYRQDPGQGLRLIYYSQIVNDFQKGDIAEGYSVSREKKESFPLTVTSAQKNPTAFYLCASGLGGRAINEQFFGPGTRLTVL.

V and J are TRBV6-5 and TRBJ1-1, with 7 bases matching TRBD1. Germline lookup yields CDR1 MNHEY and CDR2 SVGAGI. The CDR3 is made up of 11 amino acids. V lost 10 bases to trimming and J lost 10 bases; unmatched junction nucleotides: 9. CDR3 sequence reads: CAIRTGAVAFF. CDR3 nucleotides: TGTGCCATCCGGACAGGAGCGGTAGCTTTCTTT.

This chain uses TRBV7-2 with TRBJ2-7; TRBD2 agrees at 7 bases. V was pared by 2 bases and J by 4 bases, with 8 bases of the junction left unmatched. This CDR3 contains 15 residues. Germline V gives CDR1 SGHTA, CDR2 FQGNSA. The DNA of the CDR3 is TGTGCCAGCAGCTTACAGAGACTAGCAGTATACGAGCAGTACTTC. This translates into CASSLQRLAVYEQYF.

A remark on this clone: The sample carries other DNA sequences with the same CDR3. The chain has TRBV9 and TRBJ2-5, with D maybe TRBD1 (6 bases). The length of the CDR3 is 16 residues. Germline V gives CDR1 SGDLS, CDR2 YYNGEE. V was pared by 2 bases and J by 4 bases, with 18 bases between. CDR3 sequence: CASSVATGRGGETQYF. The CDR3 DNA follows: TGTGCCAGCAGCGTGGCTACAGGGCGAGGTGGAGAGACCCAGTACTTC. Full variable domain (remainder filled in from reference TRBV9 and TRBJ2-5): DSGVTQTPKHLITATGQRVTLRCSPRSGDLSVYWYQQSLDQGLQFLIQYYNGEERAKGNILERFSAQQFPDLHSELNLSSLELGDSALYFCASSVATGRGGETQYFGPGTRLLVL.

V and J are TRBV29-1 and TRBJ2-7; perhaps TRBD2 as D (6 bases). The CDR3 has 13 amino acids. From germline, CDR1 is SQVTM and CDR2 ANQGSEA. V lost 2 bases and J 2 bases, leaving 10 bases between the germline ends. CDR3 residues: CSVEYPGAYEQYF. CDR3 sequence (DNA): TGCAGCGTTGAATACCCGGGGGCCTACGAGCAGTACTTC.

This chain uses TRBV5-1 with TRBJ1-1; 9 nucleotides match TRBD1. The junction had 5 bases not matched to a gene; V was cut back by 4 bases and J by 1 base. This CDR3 is built from 15 residues. Germline V gene lookup returns CDR1 SGHRS and CDR2 YFSETQ. In DNA, the CDR3 is TGCGCCAGCAGCGCCCGGGACAGGGAGAACACTGAAGCTTTCTTT. Translated: CASSARDRENTEAFF.

This clone showed up just once. The V and J genes are TRBV6-5 and TRBJ1-3; TRBD1 matches 8 bases. The CDR3 totals 14 residues. Germline V gene lookup returns CDR1 MNHEY and CDR2 SVGAGI. V shed 5 bases and J 2 bases; nucleotides not matched to a gene: 2. CDR3 protein: CASSQTGAGNTIYF. The DNA of the CDR3 is TGTGCCAGCAGTCAGACAGGGGCTGGAAACACCATATATTTT.

A remark on this clone: The sample has other DNA sequences that encode this CDR3 too. The chain couples TRBV7-8 to TRBJ1-5; D remains ambiguous. The germline CDR1 and CDR2 sequences are SGHVS and FQNEAQ. Trimming stripped 1 base from V and 2 bases from J, with 6 bases between. The length of the CDR3 is 14 residues. In DNA, the CDR3 is TGTGCCAGCAGCTTAGGGCAGGGCAATCAGCCCCAGCATTTT. Protein product: CASSLGQGNQPQHF.

In this sample, this clone turned up once. CDR3 DNA: TGTGCCATCAGTGAGAGCGGAACGAGCTCCTACGAGCAGTACTTC. This sequence encodes CAISESGTSSYEQYF. The chain carries TRBV10-3 and TRBJ2-7; possibly TRBD2 for D (5 bases). The length of the CDR3 is 15 residues. V lost 2 bases to trimming and J lost 0 bases, with 11 bases between them. The germline V gene has CDR1 ENHRY and CDR2 SYGVKD.

The rearrangement uses TRBV27 and TRBJ1-4; D is perhaps TRBD1 (6 bases). Per germline, CDR1 MNHEY and CDR2 SMNVEV (reference sequence). CDR3 size: 14 residues. V dropped 2 bases and J dropped 7 bases, with 11 bases sitting between them. DNA for the CDR3: TGTGCCAGCAGTTTAGGCAGGGGCCGTGAAAAACTGTTTTTT. Residues: CASSLGRGREKLFF.

This clone was picked up one time. The chain links TRBV7-3 to TRBJ2-1; TRBD1 agrees at 8 bases. The V segment lost 4 bases and the J segment 0 bases; nucleotides outside the gene matches: 2. This CDR3 is 15 amino acids long. Germline CDR1 and CDR2: SGHTA and FQGTGA. The CDR3 loop is CASSSGQGSYNEQFF. The CDR3 coding sequence is TGTGCCAGCAGCTCCGGACAGGGCTCCTACAATGAGCAGTTCTTC.

In its sample, this clone was seen a few times. V gene TRBV7-9 combines with J gene TRBJ2-3; TRBD2 aligns across 10 bases. This CDR3 comprises 15 residues. Germline V gene lookup returns CDR1 SEHNR and CDR2 FQNEAQ (reference sequence). Trimming at V came to 5 bases and at J to 1 base, leaving 3 bases not matched to a gene. DNA of the CDR3: TGTGCCAGCAGCCCGGGGACTAGCGGCACAGATACGCAGTATTTT. It encodes CASSPGTSGTDTQYF.

For the CDR3, the DNA is TGTGCCAGCAGTGACCTAGCGGATGGCTCCTACAATGAGCAGTTCTTC. It yields the protein CASSDLADGSYNEQFF. The chain has TRBV6-4 and TRBJ2-1; TRBD2 matches at 7 bases. In germline, CDR1 is MRHNA, CDR2 SNTAGT. Unmatched junction bases numbered 4, after V lost 2 bases and J lost 0 bases. The CDR3 is 16 amino acids.

This clone has only a few counts. The rearrangement uses TRBV4-3 and TRBJ1-5; D is perhaps TRBD1 (6 bases). CDR3 length: 15 amino acids. Germline V gives CDR1 LGHNA, CDR2 YSLEER. V gave up 0 bases and J gave up 6 bases, with 12 bases separating them. The CDR3, as DNA: TGCGCCAGCAGCCAAGACTGGACAGTCTCTCAGCCCCAGCATTTT. This gives the protein CASSQDWTVSQPQHF.

The chain recombines TRBV10-3 with TRBJ2-7; 8 bases are shared with TRBD2. The germline gives CDR1 ENHRY, CDR2 SYGVKD. CDR3 length: 14 residues. Trimming at V came to 6 bases and at J to 2 bases, leaving 6 bases not matched to a gene. The CDR3 region has the DNA TGTGCCATCAGCACTAGCGGTTATGCCTACGAGCAGTACTTC. This sequence encodes CAISTSGYAYEQYF.

In DNA form, the CDR3 reads TGCGCCAGCAACTGGGGCGACGAGCAGTACTTC. It codes for CASNWGDEQYF. This sequence joins TRBV5-1 and TRBJ2-7; perhaps TRBD1 as D (5 bases). The length of the CDR3 is 11 residues. The V gene lost 6 bases and the J gene lost 5 bases, with 9 bases spanning the gap. In germline, CDR1 is SGHRS, CDR2 YFSETQ.

This clone was observed a few times. This chain uses TRBV4-1 with TRBJ1-4; no reliable D call. V lost 0 bases and J lost 4, with 9 bases in between. The CDR3 covers 15 residues. Germline CDR1 and CDR2: MGHRA and YSYEKL. The CDR3 sequence is CASSQEPQFNEKLFF. The CDR3 region has the DNA TGCGCCAGCAGCCAAGAGCCACAGTTTAATGAAAAACTGTTTTTT.

The count of this clone is one. V and J are TRBV30 and TRBJ1-2; 8 bases fit TRBD1. Germline V CDR1 and CDR2: GTSNPN, SVGIG (reference sequence). The CDR3 runs 14 residues. The trim removed 7 bases at V and 1 base at J, leaving 8 bases unmatched. Written as DNA, the CDR3 is TGTGCCTACCCTTCAGGGGGCCTTAACTATGGCTACACCTTC. Protein product: CAYPSGGLNYGYTF.